These 28 T cell receptor beta chains were sequenced from one sample in a study of blood T cell repertoires in COVID-19. TCRdb's table, derived via immunoSEQ multiplex PCR, lists solely in-frame clones and lacks some. Of around 130,000 clones in the sample, 85% to 90% were seen once. The sample was peripheral blood. The receptor source for this set is a man between 70 and 80 years old with active or convalescent COVID-19.

The chain carries TRBV3-1 (or the pseudogene TRBV3-2) and TRBJ1-1, with TRBD1 matching over 8 bases. The CDR3 runs 14 residues. The V gene's germline CDR1 is LGHDT and CDR2 YNNKEL (reference sequence). With 5 bases clipped from V and 6 bases from J, the junction kept 8 bases outside the gene matches. CDR3 residues: CASSYMGQVAEAFF. CDR3 in DNA: TGTGCCAGCAGCTATATGGGACAGGTAGCTGAAGCTTTCTTT.

The CDR3 loop is CATSPAVAGQETQYF. Here the CDR3 DNA reads TGTGCCACCAGCCCCGCGGTAGCGGGGCAAGAGACCCAGTACTTC. J is TRBJ2-5 and V is TRBV15; 8 bases align to TRBD2. CDR1 is LNHNV and CDR2 is YYDKDF in the germline V gene (reference sequence). CDR3 size: 15 residues. J lost 2 bases, V lost 5 bases, and 7 bases had no gene match.

In regard to this clone: This sample includes further DNA sequences coding for the same CDR3. The genes are TRBV27 and TRBJ2-7, with a possible D match to TRBD2 (6 bases). Between the trimmed V and J ends, which lost 3 bases and 1 base, there was a span of 7 bases. Germline values: CDR1 MNHEY, CDR2 SMNVEV (reference sequence). The CDR3 runs to 13 residues. The CDR3 coding sequence is TGTGCCAGCAGTTTGGGGGGTTCCTACGAGCAGTACTTC. Its translation: CASSLGGSYEQYF.

This clone appeared once. The chain joins TRBV14 to TRBJ1-1, with D maybe TRBD1 (5 bases). CDR1 is SGHDN, CDR2 FVKESK, per germline. CDR3 length equals 16 residues. The V and J ends lost 0 bases and 10 bases respectively, with 21 bases between them. CDR3 coding DNA: TGTGCCAGCAGCCAAGAAACGGGGGATCGCATTTTTGGAGCTTTCTTT. Protein sequence: CASSQETGDRIFGAFF.

Details on this clone: Other nucleotide sequences in the sample specify the same CDR3. The chain combines TRBV27 with TRBJ1-1; D is unresolved. V lost 2 bases and J lost 1, with 5 bases in between. CDR1 and CDR2 from the germline V gene are MNHEY and SMNVEV (reference sequence). This CDR3 contains 13 residues. The DNA for the CDR3 is TGTGCCAGCAGTTTAACGGGGAACACTGAAGCTTTCTTT. Protein sequence: CASSLTGNTEAFF.

The CDR3 region has the DNA TGTGCCACCAGTGATGGGGACAGCCTTAAGGGGCAGTTCTTC. Translated, it gives CATSDGDSLKGQFF. The chain recombines TRBV24-1 with TRBJ2-1, with 7 bases aligning to TRBD1. Germline V gene data show CDR1 as KGHDR and CDR2 as SFDVKD. The CDR3 sequence is 14 residues long. Trimming cost V 3 bases and J 12 bases; bases outside gene matches: 10.

The chain recombines TRBV12-5 with TRBJ1-2; 7 nucleotides agree with TRBD1. After removal of 4 bases from V and 4 bases from J, the junction contained 18 bases not matched to a gene. This CDR3 is built from 18 residues. Per the germline V gene, CDR1 is LGHNT and CDR2 is FRNRAP. The CDR3 DNA follows: TGTGCTAGTGGTTCCGATACTAAAACAACAGGGGATCCCTATGGCTACACCTTC. It specifies CASGSDTKTTGDPYGYTF. The full variable domain, with the rest looked up from reference TRBV12-5 and TRBJ1-2, is DARVTQTPRHKVTEMGQEVTMRCQPILGHNTVFWYRQTMMQGLELLAYFRNRAPLDDSGMPKDRFSAEMPDATLATLKIQPSEPRDSAVYFCASGSDTKTTGDPYGYTFGSGTRLTVV.

There are a few counts of this clone. The chain employs TRBV7-9 and TRBJ2-3; 12 bases are a match to TRBD2. CDR1 and CDR2 (germline): SEHNR, FQNEAQ (reference sequence). Losses at the gene ends were 7 bases for V and 5 bases for J; bases not matched to a gene: 7. There are 15 residues in the CDR3. The CDR3 loop is CASTLAGGRVDTQYF. The CDR3 DNA reads as TGTGCCAGCACTCTAGCGGGAGGGAGAGTAGATACGCAGTATTTT. Looking up the rest from reference TRBV7-9 and TRBJ2-3 gives the full variable domain: DTGVSQNPRHKITKRGQNVTFRCDPISEHNRLYWYRQTLGQGPEFLTYFQNEAQLEKSRLLSDRFSAERPKGSFSTLEIQRTEQGDSAMYLCASTLAGGRVDTQYFGPGTRLTVL.

V and J are TRBV6-6 and TRBJ2-3; TRBD2 matches 8 bases. This CDR3 has 15 residues. Losses at the gene ends were 3 bases for V and 4 bases for J; bases not matched to a gene: 6. Germline V gene data show CDR1 as MNHNY and CDR2 as SVGAGI (reference sequence). The CDR3 bases are TGTGCCAGCAGTTATAGCGGGAACTCCGCAGATACGCAGTATTTT. Translating gives CASSYSGNSADTQYF.

V usage is TRBV6-1 and J usage is TRBJ1-3; D ambiguous. Germline V gene lookup returns CDR1 MNHNS and CDR2 SASEGT. V was cut by 1 base and J by 3 bases, with 7 bases left in between. The CDR3 extends over 14 amino acids. CDR3 residues: CASSEGGNGNTIYF. The CDR3 region has the DNA TGTGCCAGCAGTGAAGGAGGGAATGGAAACACCATATATTTT.

The CDR3 is CATSPPDRGWNEQFF. The DNA for the CDR3 is TGTGCCACCAGCCCCCCGGACAGGGGCTGGAATGAGCAGTTCTTC. The chain uses TRBV24-1 and TRBJ2-1; 9 positions match TRBD1. The germline gives CDR1 KGHDR, CDR2 SFDVKD. The CDR3 has 15 amino acids. The trim removed 7 bases at V and 7 bases at J, leaving 10 bases unmatched.

This clone was seen a single time. The rearrangement uses TRBV7-8 and TRBJ2-5; tentative D call: TRBD1 (7 bases). CDR3 length: 18 residues. Germline CDR1 is SGHVS and CDR2 is FQNEAQ. V was clipped by 0 bases and J by 4 bases, with 21 bases between them. The CDR3 nucleotides are TGTGCCAGCAGCTTAGCGCGGGGCAGGGGGGTTTCCGGAGAGACCCAGTACTTC. This sequence encodes CASSLARGRGVSGETQYF.

This chain uses TRBV4-2 with TRBJ2-1; 11 bases fit TRBD2. The CDR3 sequence is 20 residues long. V lost 5 bases and J lost 0; bases outside the gene matches: 15. Germline V gene sequence: CDR1 LGHNA, CDR2 YNFKEQ. The CDR3 DNA is TGTGCCAGCAGCTCACGAGCCGCCACTAGCGGGAGCGACTCCTACAATGAGCAGTTCTTC. Its protein product is CASSSRAATSGSDSYNEQFF.

This chain connects TRBV25-1 to TRBJ2-7, with 10 bases that match TRBD1. After removal of 4 bases from V and 3 bases from J, the junction contained 6 bases not matched to a gene. Germline V lookup: CDR1 MGHDK, CDR2 SYGVNS. The CDR3 is 15 amino acids. The CDR3 DNA is TGTGCCAGCAGTGGCTCCGGGACAGGGGTCTACGAGCAGTACTTC. Translation: CASSGSGTGVYEQYF.

The V call is TRBV6-5, the J call TRBJ1-2; 7 positions match TRBD1. The CDR3 has 12 amino acids. Trimming at V came to 5 bases and at J to 8 bases, leaving 5 bases not matched to a gene. Germline V gene data show CDR1 as MNHEY and CDR2 as SVGAGI. The CDR3 sequence: CASSRTGEGYTF. DNA for the CDR3: TGTGCCAGCAGTCGAACAGGGGAGGGCTACACCTTC.

This sequence joins TRBV24-1 and TRBJ2-3, with 7 nucleotides matching TRBD2. The CDR3 spans 15 residues. Germline CDR1 is KGHDR and CDR2 is SFDVKD. Trimming removed 2 bases from V and 5 bases from J; junction bases left unmatched: 6. The CDR3 reads CATSDWGGSVDTQYF. As DNA, the CDR3 is TGTGCCACCAGTGATTGGGGCGGGAGCGTAGATACGCAGTATTTT.

In nucleotides, the CDR3 is TGTGCCAGCCGACGGACATACCCCTACGAGCAGTACTTC. Amino acids: CASRRTYPYEQYF. The chain employs TRBV28 and TRBJ2-7; weak D call: TRBD1 (5 bases). CDR1 and CDR2 from the germline V gene are MDHEN and SYDVKM. CDR3 size: 13 residues. The germline V and J ends were trimmed by 8 bases and 2 bases, with 13 bases remaining between them. Drawing the rest from reference TRBV28 and TRBJ2-7, the complete variable domain is DVKVTQSSRYLVKRTGEKVFLECVQDMDHENMFWYRQDPGLGLRLIYFSYDVKMKEKGDIPEGYSVSREKKERFSLILESASTNQTSMYLCASRRTYPYEQYFGPGTRLTVT.

The V and J genes are TRBV4-1 and TRBJ2-3, with D perhaps TRBD2 (5 bases). V gave up 1 base and J gave up 3 bases, with 11 bases separating them. The CDR3 has 15 amino acids. Germline values: CDR1 MGHRA, CDR2 YSYEKL. The CDR3 loop reads CASSQGGSTTDTQYF. The CDR3 DNA reads as TGCGCCAGCAGCCAAGGAGGGTCTACGACAGATACGCAGTATTTT.

V usage is TRBV28 and J usage is TRBJ2-7; 7 nucleotides line up with TRBD1. The CDR3 length is 14 residues. Germline V gene lookup returns CDR1 MDHEN and CDR2 SYDVKM. Unmatched junction bases numbered 4, after V lost 5 bases and J lost 0 bases. For the CDR3, the DNA is TGTGCCAGCAGTCCCCGGGACAGCTCCTACGAGCAGTACTTC. Its translation is CASSPRDSSYEQYF.

Concerning this clone: Other DNA sequences within the sample encode an identical CDR3. The chain links TRBV21-1 to TRBJ2-7; no check of the table's D call, TRBD1, against the DNA was made. TRBV21-1 is an annotated pseudogene. The CDR3 runs 17 residues. The CDR3 loop reads CASSKAQEETGAYEQYF. CDR3 nucleotides: TGTGCCAGCAGCAAGGCGCAGGAAGAGACAGGAGCCTACGAGCAGTACTTC.

The gene calls are TRBV6-2 or TRBV6-3 and TRBJ2-7, with 9 positions matching TRBD2. Germline V gene lookup returns CDR1 MNHEY and CDR2 SVGEGT. The CDR3 spans 17 residues. With 1 base clipped from V and 4 bases from J, the junction kept 11 bases outside the gene matches. The CDR3 sequence: CASSYLARASGNYEQYF. The CDR3 nucleotides read TGTGCCAGCAGTTACTTAGCCCGGGCTAGCGGGAATTACGAGCAGTACTTC.

This clone appeared a single time. The rearrangement joins TRBV5-6 to TRBJ2-7; D is possibly TRBD1 (6 bases). With 6 bases removed from V and 1 base from J, the gap between germline ends came to 14 bases. This CDR3 is built from 14 residues. The germline gives CDR1 SGHDT, CDR2 YYEEEE. CDR3 DNA sequence: TGTGCCAGCACCAGGACAGTAGAATCCTACGAGCAGTACTTC. This gives the protein CASTRTVESYEQYF.

The table lists this clone with a few counts. The CDR3 bases are TGTGCCAGCAGCCTTTACAGATTAGCGGGATCCTACGAGCAGTACTTC. Its protein is CASSLYRLAGSYEQYF. V and J are TRBV16 and TRBJ2-7, with 8 bases identical to TRBD2. From germline, CDR1 is KGHSY and CDR2 FQNENV. The CDR3 has 16 residues. V lost 4 bases to trimming and J lost 1 base; unmatched junction nucleotides: 9.

The V call is TRBV6-5, the J call TRBJ1-2, with TRBD1 matching 8 bases. J was trimmed by 8 bases and V by 4 bases; bases with no gene match: 6. Germline V gene lookup returns CDR1 MNHEY and CDR2 SVGAGI. This CDR3 contains 13 residues. CDR3 bases: TGTGCCAGCAGTTCGGACAGGGTAGTAGGCTACACCTTC. The encoded protein is CASSSDRVVGYTF.

The rearrangement uses TRBV3-1 (or the pseudogene TRBV3-2) and TRBJ2-5; possibly TRBD2 for D (6 bases). The CDR3 is made up of 15 amino acids. Trimming shortened V by 4 bases and J by 4 bases, and 16 bases separated the two germline ends. Germline V gene sequence: CDR1 LGHDT, CDR2 YNNKEL (reference sequence). CDR3 in amino acids: CASSPLARAPETQYF. For the CDR3, the DNA is TGTGCCAGCAGCCCTCTAGCGAGAGCCCCAGAGACCCAGTACTTC.

The rearrangement uses TRBV11-3 and TRBJ1-1, with D perhaps matching TRBD1 (5 bases). Trimming removed 5 bases at V and 3 bases at J, with 13 bases between. The CDR3 is 14 amino acids. CDR1 SGHNT and CDR2 YENEEA come from the germline V gene. The CDR3 sequence: CASSPGVGDTEAFF. Here the CDR3 DNA reads TGTGCCAGCAGCCCGGGGGTAGGGGACACTGAAGCTTTCTTT.

For the CDR3, the DNA is TGTGCCAGCAGCTTAGAGGGCCTAGCGGGAGATAATGAGCAGTACTTC. Protein product: CASSLEGLAGDNEQYF. The chain uses TRBV7-2 and TRBJ2-7; 10 positions agree with TRBD2. In germline, CDR1 is SGHTA, CDR2 FQGNSA. The CDR3 runs to 16 residues. The V segment lost 1 base and the J segment 7 bases; nucleotides outside the gene matches: 10.

V usage is TRBV19 and J usage is TRBJ2-2; TRBD1 matches 12 bases. Germline V gene sequence: CDR1 LNHDA, CDR2 SQIVND (reference sequence). Trimming cost V 5 bases and J 6 bases; bases outside gene matches: 4. The CDR3 totals 15 residues. DNA for the CDR3: TGTGCCAGTAGTGCCCGGGACAGGGGGCCCGGGGAGCTGTTTTTT. This encodes CASSARDRGPGELFF.